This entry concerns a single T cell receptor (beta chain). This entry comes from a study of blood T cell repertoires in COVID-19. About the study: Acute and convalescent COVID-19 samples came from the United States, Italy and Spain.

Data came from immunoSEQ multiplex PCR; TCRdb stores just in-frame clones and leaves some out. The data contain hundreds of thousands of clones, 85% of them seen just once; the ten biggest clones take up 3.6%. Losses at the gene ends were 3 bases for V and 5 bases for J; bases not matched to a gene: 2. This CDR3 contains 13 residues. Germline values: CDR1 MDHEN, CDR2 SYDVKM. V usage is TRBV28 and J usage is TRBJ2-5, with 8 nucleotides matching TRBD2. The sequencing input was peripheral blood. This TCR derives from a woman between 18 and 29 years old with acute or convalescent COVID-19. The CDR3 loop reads CASSLRTSETQYF. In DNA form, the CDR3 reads TGTGCCAGCAGTTTGAGGACTAGCGAGACCCAGTACTTC.